These 6 T cell receptor beta chains were all obtained from the same sample, sequenced in a study of glioma-infiltrating T cells. The iRepertoire nested amplicon-rescue multiplex PCR amplified TCR alpha and beta CDR3s from RNA. Using its own MiXCR run on the multiplex PCR reads, TCRdb lists one record per CDR3 protein. This sample has more than 300,000 distinct CDR3 sequences; more than 35% occur once, and the top ten carry approximately 12%. Input material: glioma tissue, nonneoplastic brain tissue, or PBMCs (not recorded which). Source of these receptors: a human donor with low-grade glioma or glioblastoma, undergoing nonglioma brain surgery, or in good health (not recorded which).

The table lists this clonotype with a few counts. The chain employs TRBV7-2 and TRBJ2-3, with 7 nucleotides matching TRBD1. This CDR3 is built from 14 residues. Losses at the gene ends were 5 bases for V and 4 bases for J; bases not matched to a gene: 6. Per the germline V gene, CDR1 is SGHTA and CDR2 is FQGNSA. The CDR3 DNA is TGTGCCAGCAGCCCACAGACAGGGCCAGATACGCAGTATTTT. Its protein is CASSPQTGPDTQYF.

Comments on this clonotype: A read error may explain this, as a much larger clone is one base away. The V and J genes are TRBV27 and TRBJ1-6, with 9 bases matching TRBD1. The CDR3 spans 16 residues. CDR1 is MNHEY, CDR2 SMNVEV, per germline (reference sequence). V shed 6 bases and J 7 bases; nucleotides not matched to a gene: 10. The CDR3 nucleotides read TGTGCCAGCAGGGCGGGACAGGGAGTGGGGAATTCACCCCTCCACTTT. Translating it yields CASRAGQGVGNSPLHF.

V is TRBV12-3 or TRBV12-4 and J is TRBJ2-1; the D is unclear. V lost 5 bases, J lost 3 bases, and 14 bases lay in between. This CDR3 has 15 residues. DNA for the CDR3: TGTGCCAGCAGTCAAGCCTTAAGGGTCTACAATGAGCAGTTCTTC. This sequence encodes CASSQALRVYNEQFF.

About this clonotype itself: One base away lies a much larger clone, so this may be a sequencing read error. The rearrangement links TRBV20-1 to TRBJ2-1, with D uncertain. The CDR3 has 12 residues. Germline V gives CDR1 DFQATT, CDR2 SNEGSKA (reference sequence). The CDR3 protein is CSAREYDNERFF. Written as DNA, the CDR3 is TGCAGTGCTAGAGAGTACGACAATGAGCGGTTCTTC.

This clonotype was found a few times. The chain combines TRBV24-1 with TRBJ2-1; tentatively, D is TRBD2 (6 bases). CDR1 KGHDR and CDR2 SFDVKD come from the germline V gene. The CDR3 sequence is 14 residues long. V was cut by 3 bases and J by 4 bases, with 9 bases left in between. DNA of the CDR3: TGTGCCACCAGTGATGTTGGAGGGTACAATGAGCAGTTCTTC. This codes for CATSDVGGYNEQFF.

This clonotype was detected ten times or more. V usage is TRBV7-2 and J usage is TRBJ2-1; a weak D match, TRBD2 (5 bases). CDR1 is SGHTA, CDR2 FQGNSA, per germline. V was clipped by 8 bases and J by 5 bases, with 22 bases between them. The CDR3 has 16 residues. The CDR3: CASAWAGVSYNNEQFF. The CDR3, as DNA: TGTGCCAGCGCCTGGGCGGGCGTTTCCTATAACAATGAGCAGTTCTTC.